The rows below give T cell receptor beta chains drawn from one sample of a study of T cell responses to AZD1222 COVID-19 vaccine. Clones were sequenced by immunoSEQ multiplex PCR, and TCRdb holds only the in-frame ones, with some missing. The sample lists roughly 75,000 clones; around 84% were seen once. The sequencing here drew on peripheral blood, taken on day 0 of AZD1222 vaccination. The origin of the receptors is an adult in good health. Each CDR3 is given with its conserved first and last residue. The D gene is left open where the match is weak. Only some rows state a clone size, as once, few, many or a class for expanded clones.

CDR3 protein: CAWSVIYRNTIYF
CDR3 DNA: TGTGCCTGGAGTGTAATATACAGAAACACCATATATTTT
D gene: NA
J gene: TRBJ1-3
CDR3 length: 13
clone size: NA
V gene: TRBV30

CDR3 protein: CASTKPENTEAFF
CDR3 DNA: TGTGCCAGCACCAAACCTGAAAACACTGAAGCTTTCTTT
D gene: NA
J gene: TRBJ1-1
CDR3 length: 13
clone size: NA
V gene: TRBV28

CDR3 protein: CASYRQRNTEAFF
CDR3 DNA: TGTGCCAGTTATCGACAGCGGAACACTGAAGCTTTCTTT
D gene: NA
J gene: TRBJ1-1
CDR3 length: 13
clone size: NA
V gene: TRBV7-2

CDR3 protein: CASSSRDSSEAFF
CDR3 DNA: TGTGCCAGCAGTTCCCGGGACAGCTCTGAAGCTTTCTTT
D gene: TRBD1
J gene: TRBJ1-1
CDR3 length: 13
clone size: NA
V gene: TRBV28

CDR3 protein: CASSYGGTGNSYEQYF
CDR3 DNA: TGTGCCAGCAGTTACGGCGGGACAGGGAACTCCTACGAGCAGTACTTC
D gene: TRBD1
J gene: TRBJ2-7
CDR3 length: 16
clone size: NA
V gene: TRBV6-2/TRBV6-3

CDR3 protein: CSVEGLDPRSFF
CDR3 DNA: TGCAGCGTTGAAGGCCTGGACCCTAGATCTTTCTTT
D gene: NA
J gene: TRBJ1-1
CDR3 length: 12
clone size: NA
V gene: TRBV29-1

CDR3 protein: CASSSRDGSNEKLFF
CDR3 DNA: TGTGCCAGCAGCTCAAGAGATGGGTCTAATGAAAAACTGTTTTTT
D gene: NA
J gene: TRBJ1-4
CDR3 length: 15
clone size: NA
V gene: TRBV7-9

CDR3 protein: CAWSGGGGEAFF
CDR3 DNA: TGTGCCTGGAGTGGGGGGGGCGGTGAAGCTTTCTTT
D gene: NA
J gene: TRBJ1-1
CDR3 length: 12
clone size: NA
V gene: TRBV30

CDR3 protein: CASSRTDHRGTGELFF
CDR3 DNA: TGTGCCAGCTCCCGAACGGATCATAGGGGGACCGGGGAGCTGTTTTTT
D gene: NA
J gene: TRBJ2-2
CDR3 length: 16
clone size: NA
V gene: TRBV7-6

CDR3 protein: CAISVPFNARTVNTEAFF
CDR3 DNA: TGTGCCATCAGTGTACCTTTTAACGCAAGGACGGTGAACACTGAAGCTTTCTTT
D gene: NA
J gene: TRBJ1-1
CDR3 length: 18
clone size: NA
V gene: TRBV10-3

CDR3 protein: CASSDNSGNTIYF
CDR3 DNA: TGTGCCAGCAGTGACAACTCTGGAAACACCATATATTTT
D gene: NA
J gene: TRBJ1-3
CDR3 length: 13
clone size: once
V gene: TRBV6-1

CDR3 protein: CASSLAGWDEQYF
CDR3 DNA: TGCGCCAGCAGCTTGGCCGGGTGGGACGAGCAGTACTTC
D gene: NA
J gene: TRBJ2-7
CDR3 length: 13
clone size: NA
V gene: TRBV5-1

CDR3 protein: CASSLTDTQYF
CDR3 DNA: TGTGCCAGCTCCCTCACAGATACGCAGTATTTT
D gene: NA
J gene: TRBJ2-3
CDR3 length: 11
clone size: NA
V gene: TRBV18

CDR3 protein: CASSLDSDYGYTF
CDR3 DNA: TGTGCCAGCAGTTTGGACAGCGATTATGGCTACACCTTC
D gene: NA
J gene: TRBJ1-2
CDR3 length: 13
clone size: NA
V gene: TRBV6-5

CDR3 protein: CASSYRRTYNEQFF
CDR3 DNA: TGTGCCAGCAGTTATCGCCGCACCTACAATGAGCAGTTCTTC
D gene: NA
J gene: TRBJ2-1
CDR3 length: 14
clone size: NA
V gene: TRBV6-2/TRBV6-3

CDR3 protein: CAAGTGIYEQYF
CDR3 DNA: TGTGCCGCCGGGACAGGGATTTACGAGCAGTACTTC
D gene: TRBD1
J gene: TRBJ2-7
CDR3 length: 12
clone size: NA
V gene: TRBV19

CDR3 protein: CASSLRGGHYGYTF
CDR3 DNA: TGTGCCAGCAGCTTGAGGGGGGGCCACTATGGCTACACCTTC
D gene: NA
J gene: TRBJ1-2
CDR3 length: 14
clone size: NA
V gene: TRBV5-4

CDR3 protein: CASRVDRGLNTEAFF
CDR3 DNA: TGTGCCAGTAGGGTCGACAGGGGGCTGAACACTGAAGCTTTCTTT
D gene: TRBD1
J gene: TRBJ1-1
CDR3 length: 15
clone size: NA
V gene: TRBV19

CDR3 protein: CASSPGWRDQYF
CDR3 DNA: TGTGCCAGCAGCCCCGGGTGGAGGGATCAGTACTTC
D gene: NA
J gene: TRBJ2-7
CDR3 length: 12
clone size: NA
V gene: TRBV5-8

CDR3 protein: CASSEGQGYGYTF
CDR3 DNA: TGTGCCAGCAGTGAAGGACAGGGATATGGCTACACCTTC
D gene: TRBD1
J gene: TRBJ1-2
CDR3 length: 13
clone size: NA
V gene: TRBV12-3/TRBV12-4

CDR3 protein: CASSRLITRAGELFF
CDR3 DNA: TGTGCCAGCAGCCGTTTAATCACCCGGGCCGGGGAGCTGTTTTTT
D gene: NA
J gene: TRBJ2-2
CDR3 length: 15
clone size: NA
V gene: TRBV7-6

CDR3 protein: CASSIEGARFNEQFF
CDR3 DNA: TGTGCCAGTAGTATAGAGGGGGCGCGGTTCAATGAGCAGTTCTTC
D gene: NA
J gene: TRBJ2-1
CDR3 length: 15
clone size: NA
V gene: TRBV19

CDR3 protein: CASSFSGQANTGELFF
CDR3 DNA: TGTGCCAGCAGTTTTTCGGGACAGGCGAACACCGGGGAGCTGTTTTTT
D gene: TRBD1
J gene: TRBJ2-2
CDR3 length: 16
clone size: NA
V gene: TRBV6-5

CDR3 protein: CASSLSAWTEPYGYTF
CDR3 DNA: TGTGCCAGCAGCTTATCCGCTTGGACAGAACCATATGGCTACACCTTC
D gene: NA
J gene: TRBJ1-2
CDR3 length: 16
clone size: once
V gene: TRBV7-2

CDR3 protein: CASSVGQEISYEQYF
CDR3 DNA: TGTGCCAGCAGCGTTGGACAGGAAATCTCCTACGAGCAGTACTTC
D gene: TRBD1
J gene: TRBJ2-7
CDR3 length: 15
clone size: NA
V gene: TRBV9

CDR3 protein: CAIRDGDNSPLHF
CDR3 DNA: TGTGCCATACGGGACGGAGATAATTCACCCCTCCACTTT
D gene: NA
J gene: TRBJ1-6
CDR3 length: 13
clone size: NA
V gene: TRBV12-3/TRBV12-4

CDR3 protein: CASSLENTGFYGYTF
CDR3 DNA: TGTGCCAGCAGCTTGGAAAACACAGGGTTCTATGGCTACACCTTC
D gene: NA
J gene: TRBJ1-2
CDR3 length: 15
clone size: NA
V gene: TRBV5-5

CDR3 protein: CASSYSGSYYGYTF
CDR3 DNA: TGTGCCAGCAGTTACTCTGGCAGCTACTATGGCTACACCTTC
D gene: NA
J gene: TRBJ1-2
CDR3 length: 14
clone size: once
V gene: TRBV6-5